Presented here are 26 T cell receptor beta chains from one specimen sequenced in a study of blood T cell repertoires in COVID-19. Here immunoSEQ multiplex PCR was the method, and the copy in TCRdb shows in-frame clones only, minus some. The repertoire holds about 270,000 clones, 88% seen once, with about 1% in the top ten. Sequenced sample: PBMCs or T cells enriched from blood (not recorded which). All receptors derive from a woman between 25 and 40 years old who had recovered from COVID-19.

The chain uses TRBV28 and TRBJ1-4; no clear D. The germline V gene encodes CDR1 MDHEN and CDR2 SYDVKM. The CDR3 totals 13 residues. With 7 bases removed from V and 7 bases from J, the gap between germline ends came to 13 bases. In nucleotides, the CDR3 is TGTGCCAGCACCCCCTGGGCCAGTGAAAAACTGTTTTTT. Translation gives CASTPWASEKLFF.

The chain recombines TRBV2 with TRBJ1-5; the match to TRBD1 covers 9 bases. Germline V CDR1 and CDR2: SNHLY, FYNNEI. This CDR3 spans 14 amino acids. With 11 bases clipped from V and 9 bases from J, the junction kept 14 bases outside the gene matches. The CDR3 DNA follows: TGTGCCGGGGTAGCGGACAGGGGTTTGCGGCCCCAGCATTTT. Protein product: CAGVADRGLRPQHF.

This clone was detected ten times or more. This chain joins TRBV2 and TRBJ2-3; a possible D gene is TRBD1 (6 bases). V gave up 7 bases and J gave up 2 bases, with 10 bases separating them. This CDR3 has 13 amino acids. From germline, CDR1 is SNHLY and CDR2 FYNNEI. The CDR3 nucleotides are TGTGCCAGCACTGGACAGACCACAGATACGCAGTATTTT. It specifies CASTGQTTDTQYF.

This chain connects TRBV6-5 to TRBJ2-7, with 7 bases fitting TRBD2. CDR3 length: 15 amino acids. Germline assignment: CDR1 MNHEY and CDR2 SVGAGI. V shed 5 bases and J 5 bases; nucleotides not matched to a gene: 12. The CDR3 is CASSRAGLELNEQYF. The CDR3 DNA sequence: TGTGCCAGCAGTCGCGCTGGACTAGAACTGAACGAGCAGTACTTC.

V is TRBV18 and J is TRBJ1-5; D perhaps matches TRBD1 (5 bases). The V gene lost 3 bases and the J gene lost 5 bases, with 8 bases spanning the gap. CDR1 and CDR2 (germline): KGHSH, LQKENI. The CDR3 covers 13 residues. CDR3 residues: CASSPRADQPQHF. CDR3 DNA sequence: TGTGCCAGCTCACCCAGGGCGGATCAGCCCCAGCATTTT.

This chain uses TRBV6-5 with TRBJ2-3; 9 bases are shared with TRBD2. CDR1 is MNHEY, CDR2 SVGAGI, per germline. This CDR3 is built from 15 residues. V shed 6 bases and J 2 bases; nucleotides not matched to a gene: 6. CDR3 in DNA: TGTGCCAGCAGGACCACTAGCGGGCCCACAGATACGCAGTATTTT. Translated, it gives CASRTTSGPTDTQYF.

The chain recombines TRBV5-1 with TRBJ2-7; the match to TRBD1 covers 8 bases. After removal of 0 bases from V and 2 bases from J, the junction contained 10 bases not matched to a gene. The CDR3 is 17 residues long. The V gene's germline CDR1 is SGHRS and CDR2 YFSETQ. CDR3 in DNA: TGCGCCAGCAGCTTGGACCTGTCCCGGGACAGGCCCTACGAGCAGTACTTC. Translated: CASSLDLSRDRPYEQYF. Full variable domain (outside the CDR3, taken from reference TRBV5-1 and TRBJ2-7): KAGVTQTPRYLIKTRGQQVTLSCSPISGHRSVSWYQQTPGQGLQFLFEYFSETQRNKGNFPGRFSGRQFSNSRSEMNVSTLELGDSALYLCASSLDLSRDRPYEQYFGPGTRLTVT.

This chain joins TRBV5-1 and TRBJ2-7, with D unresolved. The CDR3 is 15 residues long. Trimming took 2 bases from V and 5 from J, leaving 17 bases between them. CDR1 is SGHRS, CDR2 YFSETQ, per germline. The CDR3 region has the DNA TGCGCCAGCAGCTTCTCCCGGTCGTTCGTGGACGAGCAGTACTTC. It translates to CASSFSRSFVDEQYF.

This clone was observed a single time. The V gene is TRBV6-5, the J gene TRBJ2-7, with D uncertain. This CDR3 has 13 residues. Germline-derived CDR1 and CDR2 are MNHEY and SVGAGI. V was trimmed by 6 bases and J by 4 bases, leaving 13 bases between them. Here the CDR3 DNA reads TGTGCCAGCAGCCTGGGCCCTACTTACGAGCAGTACTTC. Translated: CASSLGPTYEQYF.

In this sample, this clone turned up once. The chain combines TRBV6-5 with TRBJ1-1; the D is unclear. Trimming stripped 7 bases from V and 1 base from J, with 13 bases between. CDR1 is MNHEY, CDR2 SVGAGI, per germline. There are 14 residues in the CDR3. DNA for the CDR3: TGTGCCAGCATCCCCGCCCACAGGAACACTGAAGCTTTCTTT. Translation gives CASIPAHRNTEAFF.

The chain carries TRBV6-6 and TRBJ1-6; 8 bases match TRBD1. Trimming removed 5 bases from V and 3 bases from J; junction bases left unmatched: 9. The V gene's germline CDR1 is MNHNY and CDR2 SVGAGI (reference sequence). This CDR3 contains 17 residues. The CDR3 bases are TGTGCCAGCAGTCGAGCAGGGGGCCGCGTCTATAATTCACCCCTCCACTTT. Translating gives CASSRAGGRVYNSPLHF.

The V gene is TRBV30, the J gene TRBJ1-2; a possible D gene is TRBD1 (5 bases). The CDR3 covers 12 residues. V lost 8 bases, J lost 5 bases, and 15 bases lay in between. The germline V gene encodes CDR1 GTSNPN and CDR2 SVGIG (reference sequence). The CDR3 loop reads CAGGTFRYGYTF. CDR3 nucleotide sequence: TGTGCCGGAGGGACTTTTCGTTATGGCTACACCTTC. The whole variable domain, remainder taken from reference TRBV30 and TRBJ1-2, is SQTIHQWPATLVQPVGSPLSLECTVEGTSNPNLYWYRQAAGRGLQLLFYSVGIGQISSEVPQNLSASRPQDRQFILSSKKLLLSDSGFYLCAGGTFRYGYTFGSGTRLTVV.

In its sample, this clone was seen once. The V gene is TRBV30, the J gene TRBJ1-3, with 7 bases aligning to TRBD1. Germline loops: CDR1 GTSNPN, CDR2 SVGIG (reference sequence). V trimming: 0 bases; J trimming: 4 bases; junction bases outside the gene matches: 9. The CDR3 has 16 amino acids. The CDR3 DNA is TGTGCCTGGAGTGTACAGGGGCCATGGTCAGGAAACACCATATATTTT. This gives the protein CAWSVQGPWSGNTIYF.

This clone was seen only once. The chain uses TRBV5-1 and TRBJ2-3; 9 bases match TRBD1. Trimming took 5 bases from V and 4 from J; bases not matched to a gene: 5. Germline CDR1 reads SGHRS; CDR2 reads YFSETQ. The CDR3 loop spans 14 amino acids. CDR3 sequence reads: CASRGDRVPDTQYF. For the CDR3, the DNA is TGCGCCAGCAGAGGGGACAGGGTTCCAGATACGCAGTATTTT.

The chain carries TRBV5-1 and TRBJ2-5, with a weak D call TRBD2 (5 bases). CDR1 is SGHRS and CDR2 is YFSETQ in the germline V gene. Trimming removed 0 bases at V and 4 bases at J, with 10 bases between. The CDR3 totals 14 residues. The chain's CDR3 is CASSLDGVVETQYF. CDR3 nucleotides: TGCGCCAGCAGCTTGGACGGGGTAGTAGAGACCCAGTACTTC.

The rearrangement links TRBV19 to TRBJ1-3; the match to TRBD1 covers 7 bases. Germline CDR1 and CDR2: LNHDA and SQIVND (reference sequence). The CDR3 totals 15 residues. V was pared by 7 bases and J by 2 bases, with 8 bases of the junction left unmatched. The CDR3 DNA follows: TGTGCCAGTACCTCTCAGGGGGGACCTGGAAACACCATATATTTT. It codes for CASTSQGGPGNTIYF.

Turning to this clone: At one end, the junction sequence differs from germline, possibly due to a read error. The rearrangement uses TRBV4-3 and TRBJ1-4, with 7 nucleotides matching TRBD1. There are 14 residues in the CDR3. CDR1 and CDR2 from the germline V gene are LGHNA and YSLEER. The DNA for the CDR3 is TGCGCCAGCAGCCAAGAAAATGGGGACAGCCCACACATTTTT. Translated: CASSQENGDSPHIF.

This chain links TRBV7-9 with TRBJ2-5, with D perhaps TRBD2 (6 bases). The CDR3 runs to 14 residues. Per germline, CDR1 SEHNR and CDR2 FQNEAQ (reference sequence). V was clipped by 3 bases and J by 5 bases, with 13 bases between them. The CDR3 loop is CASSFGKEGETQYF. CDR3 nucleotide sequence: TGTGCCAGCAGCTTCGGCAAGGAGGGGGAGACCCAGTACTTC.

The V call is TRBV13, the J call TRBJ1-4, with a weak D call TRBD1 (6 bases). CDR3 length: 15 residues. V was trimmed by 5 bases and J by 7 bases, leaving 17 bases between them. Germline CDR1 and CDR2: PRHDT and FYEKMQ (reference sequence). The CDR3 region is CASSPGTGKGEKLFF. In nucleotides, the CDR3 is TGTGCCAGCAGCCCAGGCACAGGGAAAGGTGAAAAACTGTTTTTT.

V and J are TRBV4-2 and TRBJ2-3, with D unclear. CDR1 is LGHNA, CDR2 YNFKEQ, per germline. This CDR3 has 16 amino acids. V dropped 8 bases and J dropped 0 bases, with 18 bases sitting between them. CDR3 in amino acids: CASDPNSQISTDTQYF. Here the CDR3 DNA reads TGTGCCAGCGACCCTAACAGTCAGATAAGCACAGATACGCAGTATTTT.

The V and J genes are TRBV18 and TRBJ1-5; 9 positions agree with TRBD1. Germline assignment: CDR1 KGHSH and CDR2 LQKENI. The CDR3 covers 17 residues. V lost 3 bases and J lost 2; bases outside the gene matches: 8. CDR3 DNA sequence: TGTGCCAGCTCACCGTTTTCTAGACAGGGGGGCAATCAGCCCCAGCATTTT. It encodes CASSPFSRQGGNQPQHF.

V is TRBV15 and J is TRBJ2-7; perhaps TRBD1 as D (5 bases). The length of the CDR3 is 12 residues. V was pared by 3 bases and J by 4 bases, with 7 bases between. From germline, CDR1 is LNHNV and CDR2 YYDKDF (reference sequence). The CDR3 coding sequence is TGTGCCACCAGCAGCACAGGATACGAGCAGTACTTC. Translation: CATSSTGYEQYF.

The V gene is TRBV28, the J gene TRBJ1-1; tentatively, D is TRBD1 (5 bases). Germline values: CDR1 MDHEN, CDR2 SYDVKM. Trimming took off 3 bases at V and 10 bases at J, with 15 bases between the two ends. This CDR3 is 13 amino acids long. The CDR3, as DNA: TGTGCCAGCAGTTTGGCTTCAGGGCTTGGAGCTTTCTTT. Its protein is CASSLASGLGAFF.

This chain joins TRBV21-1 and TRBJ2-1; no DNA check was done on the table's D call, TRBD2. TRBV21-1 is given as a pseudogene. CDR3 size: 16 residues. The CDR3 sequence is CASSKEGYPGNNEQFF. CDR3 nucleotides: TGTGCCAGCAGCAAAGAGGGCTACCCGGGAAACAATGAGCAGTTCTTC.

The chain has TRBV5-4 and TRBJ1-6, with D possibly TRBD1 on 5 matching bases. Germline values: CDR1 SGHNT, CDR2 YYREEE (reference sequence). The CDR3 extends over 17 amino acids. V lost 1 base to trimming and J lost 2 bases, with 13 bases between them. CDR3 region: CASSLNPGRAYNSPLHF. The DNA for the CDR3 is TGTGCCAGCAGCTTGAACCCCGGCAGGGCCTATAATTCACCCCTCCACTTT.

The CDR3 coding sequence is TGTGCCAGCAGCAACATAGCGGCCCGCGGGGAGCTGTTTTTT. Encoded protein: CASSNIAARGELFF. This rearrangement joins TRBV7-9 to TRBJ2-2, with a tentative D call TRBD2 (6 bases). V lost 5 bases and J lost 7, with 14 bases in between. The V gene's germline CDR1 is SEHNR and CDR2 FQNEAQ (reference sequence). The CDR3 is made up of 14 amino acids. Full variable domain (missing parts from reference TRBV7-9 and TRBJ2-2): DTGVSQNPRHKITKRGQNVTFRCDPISEHNRLYWYRQTLGQGPEFLTYFQNEAQLEKSRLLSDRFSAERPKGSFSTLEIQRTEQGDSAMYLCASSNIAARGELFFGEGSRLTVL.